By proportion, the clone carrying this TCR beta chain is medium-sized (0.01 to 0.1%). All TCR cDNA molecules were individually tagged with a unique molecular identifier. TCRdb reprocessed the 5' RACE reads with MiXCR, giving one entry per CDR3 protein. The sample holds 7,500 to 9,000 distinct CDR3 sequences, 7.5% to 10% seen once. The data derive from a study of spatial heterogeneity in lung cancer. The sample's time point: sample taken at primary tumor resection. The ends were cut back, 6 bases at V and 3 bases at J, with 11 bases in the middle. The CDR3 spans 13 residues. The V gene's germline CDR1 is MNHEY and CDR2 SMNVEV (reference sequence).

The sequences come from normal lung tissue next to the tumor, collected at surgery. The clonotype originates from a male donor with early-stage non-small cell lung cancer. The rearrangement joins TRBV27 to TRBJ1-2; D gene uncertain. The CDR3 region has the DNA TGTGCCAGCAGCAAAGGACCTTACTATGGCTACACCTTC. It encodes CASSKGPYYGYTF.